A selection of T cell receptor beta chains follows, all from one sample in a study of blood T cell repertoires in COVID-19. The assay was immunoSEQ multiplex PCR, and TCRdb's table has in-frame clones only and misses some. The repertoire has just over 60,000 clones, more than 65% of them found once; the top ten carry approximately 20%. Sequencing used peripheral blood. The receptors derive from a woman of 80 years or more with active or convalescent COVID-19. Both conserved end residues are part of each CDR3. D genes are given only for firm matches. A row's size may be missing; if present it is once, few, many or a size class.

j_call d_call v_call clone_size cdr3_nt cdr3_aa
TRBJ1-2 NA TRBV2 NA TGTGCCAGCAGTGTCGGGTTGAGTGGCTACACCTTC CASSVGLSGYTF
TRBJ1-3 NA TRBV5-4 NA TGTGCCAGCAGCCGTAACACGGGAAACACCATATATTTT CASSRNTGNTIYF
TRBJ1-1 NA TRBV7-3 once TGTGCCAGCACCGATGAGCAGGGTTCAGCTTTCTTT CASTDEQGSAFF
TRBJ1-5 NA TRBV5-1 NA TGCGCCAGCAGCTTGGCTAAGGGCCCCCCAAGACAGGCTAATCAGCCCCAGCATTTT CASSLAKGPPRQANQPQHF
TRBJ2-6 NA TRBV19 many TGTGCCAGTAGTATAATCCGGGCAGGGTATACAGCCAGCTCTGGGGCCAACGTCCTGACTTTC CASSIIRAGYTASSGANVLTF
TRBJ1-3 NA TRBV2 NA TGTGCCATCTCGACAGTGGGAAACACCATATATTTT CAISTVGNTIYF
TRBJ1-3 TRBD1 TRBV13 once TGTGCCAGCAGCTCGACAGGGGTAGGAAACACCATATATTTT CASSSTGVGNTIYF
TRBJ2-2 NA TRBV5-4 NA TGTGCCAGCTGGCAAGCAGGTTCCACCGGGGAGCTGTTTTTT CASWQAGSTGELFF
TRBJ2-1 TRBD2 TRBV28 NA TGTGCCAGCAGTTTATCTGGGCTAGCGGGGATTTATGAGCAGTTCTTC CASSLSGLAGIYEQFF
TRBJ2-3 NA TRBV10-3 NA TGTGCCATCAGTGAGCCCCCCCCCGGCACAGATACGCAGTATTTT CAISEPPPGTDTQYF
TRBJ1-4 NA TRBV5-1 NA TGCGCCAGCAGGCCTCAGGGTGCTAATGAAAAACTGTTTTTT CASRPQGANEKLFF
TRBJ2-5 NA TRBV7-7 NA TGTGCTAGCACTCCAGCGGTAAACCAAGAGACCCAGTACTTC CASTPAVNQETQYF
TRBJ2-7 NA TRBV30 once TGTGCCTGGAATCCGACAGTCGGGTTCTACGAGCAGTACTTC CAWNPTVGFYEQYF
TRBJ2-7 TRBD1 TRBV30 many TGTGCCTGGAGTCGCAAGGGGGCGATTAACGAGCAGTACTTC CAWSRKGAINEQYF
TRBJ2-7 NA TRBV10-1 few TGCGCCAGCAGTGATCCTGGGGCATACGAGCAGTACTTC CASSDPGAYEQYF
TRBJ1-5 NA TRBV21-1 NA TGTGCCAGCAGTACCGGTAGCAATCAGCCCCAGCATTTT CASSTGSNQPQHF
TRBJ1-1 NA TRBV6-5 NA TGTGCCAGCAAAACAGTAGGAGGGAACACTGAAGCTTTCTTT CASKTVGGNTEAFF
TRBJ1-4 TRBD1 TRBV18 NA TGTGCCAGCTCACCAGACAGGGGATATGAAAAACTGTTTTTT CASSPDRGYEKLFF
TRBJ1-2 NA TRBV7-8 NA TGTGCCAGCAGCTCCGTCCAGGGAGGAAATGGCTACACCTTC CASSSVQGGNGYTF
TRBJ1-1 NA TRBV5-1 NA TGCGCCAGCAGCTGGCTCGGGGGGATGAACACTGAAGCTTTCTTT CASSWLGGMNTEAFF
TRBJ2-5 NA TRBV5-1 NA TGCGCCAGCAGCTTGGGTGCGGCAGTCACAGAGACCCAGTACTTC CASSLGAAVTETQYF
TRBJ2-7 NA TRBV7-8 NA TGTGCCAGCAGCTTAGCAAAGGGAACGGGGGAGCAGTACTTC CASSLAKGTGEQYF
TRBJ2-5 NA TRBV11-2 once TGTGCCAGCAGCCAAGGGACATATGAAGAGACCCAGTACTTC CASSQGTYEETQYF
TRBJ1-1 TRBD1 TRBV10-3 NA TGTGCCATCAGCTTGCAGGGGGCCCTGAACACTGAAGCTTTCTTT CAISLQGALNTEAFF
TRBJ1-1 NA TRBV7-9 NA TGTGCCAGCAGCACCGACACTTCATTGAACACTGAAGCTTTCTTT CASSTDTSLNTEAFF
TRBJ2-2 TRBD2 TRBV9 NA TGTGCCAGCAGCGTAGTGCTAGCGGGTACGAGCGGGGAGCTGTTTTTT CASSVVLAGTSGELFF
TRBJ1-1 TRBD1 TRBV2 NA TGTGCCAGCATGCGGGACAGGGGGAATGAAGCTTTCTTT CASMRDRGNEAFF
TRBJ1-1 TRBD1 TRBV7-6 NA TGTGCCAGCAGCCCCGGGACAGGGCGATACACTGAAGCTTTCTTT CASSPGTGRYTEAFF
TRBJ1-2 NA TRBV29-1 NA TGCAGCGTTGAAGCGGGCAGGCCGGGGGGATACTATGGCTACACCTTC CSVEAGRPGGYYGYTF
TRBJ1-1 NA TRBV6-5 NA TGTGCCAGCAGTTGGGGGGGGAACACTGAAGCTTTCTTT CASSWGGNTEAFF
TRBJ1-1 TRBD1 TRBV7-9 NA TGTGCCAGCAGCTTATCGTCGACAGGGGTTTTATCTGAAGCTTTCTTT CASSLSSTGVLSEAFF
TRBJ1-4 TRBD1 TRBV5-1 NA TGCGCCAGCAGCTTGGTCACCGGGACAGGGGGCAGGAGGACTAATGAAAAACTGTTTTTT CASSLVTGTGGRRTNEKLFF
TRBJ2-1 TRBD2 TRBV18 NA TGTGCCAGCTCGCTGACTAGCGGGGGGTACAATGAGCAGTTCTTC CASSLTSGGYNEQFF
TRBJ2-7 TRBD2 TRBV5-1 NA TGCGCCAGCAGCCCTGGGGGGGCCTACGAGCAGTACTTC CASSPGGAYEQYF
TRBJ2-1 TRBD2 TRBV18 NA TGTGCCAGCTCACCACTCTTGAGGCTAGCGGGGGGTATTGAGCAGTTCTTC CASSPLLRLAGGIEQFF
TRBJ2-7 TRBD2 TRBV10-2 once TGCGCCAGCAAGTCCGCCGGGACTAGCGCCTACGAGCAGTACTTC CASKSAGTSAYEQYF
TRBJ2-2 NA TRBV19 once TGTGCCAGTAGTTTAATCCCGGGACAAAACACCGGGGAGCTGTTTTTT CASSLIPGQNTGELFF
TRBJ1-6 TRBD1 TRBV19 NA TGTGCCAGTAGTATGCAGGGGGATGCCTATAATTCACCCCTCCACTTT CASSMQGDAYNSPLHF
TRBJ1-2 NA TRBV3-1/TRBV3-2 NA TGTGCCAGCAGCCAAGATTGGGCAGGGGTTTATGGCTACACCTTC CASSQDWAGVYGYTF
TRBJ1-4 TRBD1 TRBV5-1 NA TGCGCCAGCAGCTACTTTGGACAGGGGAGGAATGAAAAACTGTTTTTT CASSYFGQGRNEKLFF
TRBJ1-1 NA TRBV28 NA TGTGCCAGCAGTCCACCGACAGGAACTGAAGCTTTCTTT CASSPPTGTEAFF
TRBJ2-2 NA TRBV6-5 NA TGTGCCAGCAGGAGACTCGAGGGCACCGGGGAGCTGTTTTTT CASRRLEGTGELFF